A selection of T cell receptor beta chains follows, all from one sample in a study of blood T cell repertoires in COVID-19. TCRdb keeps only in-frame clones here, not all; method: immunoSEQ multiplex PCR. The sample yields about 150,000 clones, around 85% seen once. Sequencing input: PBMCs or T cells enriched from blood (not recorded which). The receptors stem from a woman aged 40 to 50 who had recovered from COVID-19. The CDR3 runs from the conserved cysteine through the conserved F or W. Fields, in order: clone size, V gene, J gene, D gene, CDR3 protein, CDR3 DNA. D genes are given only for firm matches. The size field is filled for only some rows; it gives once, few, many or a size class.

clone size: -
V gene: TRBV24-1
J gene: TRBJ2-7
D gene: -
CDR3 protein: CATSEIRAERQCSYEQYF
CDR3 DNA: TGTGCCACCAGTGAGATTCGGGCCGAGCGGCAGTGCTCCTACGAGCAGTACTTC

clone size: -
V gene: TRBV7-8
J gene: TRBJ2-5
D gene: -
CDR3 protein: CASSPGAGYETQYF
CDR3 DNA: TGTGCCAGCAGCCCAGGGGCAGGGTACGAGACCCAGTACTTC

clone size: -
V gene: TRBV5-4
J gene: TRBJ2-1
D gene: -
CDR3 protein: CASSSDSYNEQFF
CDR3 DNA: TGTGCCAGCAGCTCCGACAGTTACAATGAGCAGTTCTTC

clone size: -
V gene: TRBV28
J gene: TRBJ2-5
D gene: -
CDR3 protein: CASGQGSETQYF
CDR3 DNA: TGTGCCAGCGGTCAGGGGTCAGAGACCCAGTACTTC

clone size: -
V gene: TRBV9
J gene: TRBJ2-7
D gene: TRBD1
CDR3 protein: CASSVGAGQGYEQYF
CDR3 DNA: TGTGCCAGCAGCGTAGGAGCTGGACAGGGATATGAGCAGTACTTC

clone size: -
V gene: TRBV3-1/TRBV3-2
J gene: TRBJ2-5
D gene: -
CDR3 protein: CASSRQTTQETQYF
CDR3 DNA: TGTGCCAGCAGCCGACAGACAACCCAAGAGACCCAGTACTTC

clone size: few
V gene: TRBV2
J gene: TRBJ1-2
D gene: -
CDR3 protein: CASSADSIPGGYTF
CDR3 DNA: TGTGCCAGCAGCGCTGACAGTATCCCGGGTGGCTACACCTTC

clone size: -
V gene: TRBV7-9
J gene: TRBJ2-7
D gene: TRBD1
CDR3 protein: CASSPRGQGGSYEQYF
CDR3 DNA: TGTGCCAGCAGCCCCAGGGGACAGGGAGGGTCCTACGAGCAGTACTTC

clone size: few
V gene: TRBV19
J gene: TRBJ1-4
D gene: -
CDR3 protein: CASSMTEAIEKLFF
CDR3 DNA: TGTGCCAGTAGTATGACGGAGGCTATCGAAAAACTGTTTTTT

clone size: -
V gene: TRBV7-3
J gene: TRBJ2-1
D gene: -
CDR3 protein: CASSHGRDRNNEQFF
CDR3 DNA: TGTGCCAGCAGCCACGGGCGGGACCGTAACAATGAGCAGTTCTTC

clone size: few
V gene: TRBV19
J gene: TRBJ2-3
D gene: -
CDR3 protein: CASSPGTSSGTDTQYF
CDR3 DNA: TGTGCCAGTAGCCCCGGGACTTCCTCGGGCACAGATACGCAGTATTTT

clone size: -
V gene: TRBV9
J gene: TRBJ2-2
D gene: -
CDR3 protein: CASSVVYGTGELFF
CDR3 DNA: TGTGCCAGCAGCGTAGTCTACGGGACCGGGGAGCTGTTTTTT

clone size: -
V gene: TRBV19
J gene: TRBJ1-2
D gene: -
CDR3 protein: CASSIAAEGNYGYTF
CDR3 DNA: TGTGCCAGTAGTATAGCGGCGGAGGGTAACTATGGCTACACCTTC

clone size: -
V gene: TRBV19
J gene: TRBJ1-5
D gene: -
CDR3 protein: CASSIGGSAQPQHF
CDR3 DNA: TGTGCCAGTAGTATCGGAGGATCTGCTCAGCCCCAGCATTTT

clone size: -
V gene: TRBV19
J gene: TRBJ1-1
D gene: TRBD1
CDR3 protein: CASSPGNRGLNTEAFF
CDR3 DNA: TGTGCCAGTAGCCCAGGTAACAGGGGTCTGAACACTGAAGCTTTCTTT

clone size: -
V gene: TRBV7-9
J gene: TRBJ2-7
D gene: -
CDR3 protein: CATTSQGLGGEQYF
CDR3 DNA: TGTGCCACTACGTCACAGGGCTTAGGCGGGGAGCAGTACTTC

clone size: -
V gene: TRBV5-4
J gene: TRBJ1-4
D gene: TRBD1
CDR3 protein: CASSPGQGGTNEKLFF
CDR3 DNA: TGTGCCAGCAGCCCTGGACAGGGGGGAACTAATGAAAAACTGTTTTTT

clone size: -
V gene: TRBV27
J gene: TRBJ2-1
D gene: -
CDR3 protein: CASSLLGGMGNEQFF
CDR3 DNA: TGTGCCAGCAGTTTATTGGGGGGAATGGGCAATGAGCAGTTCTTC

clone size: -
V gene: TRBV18
J gene: TRBJ1-3
D gene: TRBD1
CDR3 protein: CASSPGQVGNTIYF
CDR3 DNA: TGTGCCAGCTCACCGGGACAGGTGGGAAACACCATATATTTT

clone size: -
V gene: TRBV29-1
J gene: TRBJ2-2
D gene: -
CDR3 protein: CSVSRGAGTGELFF
CDR3 DNA: TGCAGCGTCTCCAGGGGGGCGGGCACCGGGGAGCTGTTTTTT

clone size: -
V gene: TRBV7-9
J gene: TRBJ1-5
D gene: TRBD1
CDR3 protein: CASSEPGTADQPQHF
CDR3 DNA: TGTGCCAGCAGCGAACCTGGGACAGCCGATCAGCCCCAGCATTTT

clone size: -
V gene: TRBV15
J gene: TRBJ1-5
D gene: TRBD1
CDR3 protein: CATSRFPDRERQPQHF
CDR3 DNA: TGTGCCACCAGCAGGTTCCCTGACAGGGAGAGACAGCCCCAGCATTTT

clone size: -
V gene: TRBV6-5
J gene: TRBJ1-2
D gene: -
CDR3 protein: CASSYGRTYGYTF
CDR3 DNA: TGTGCCAGCAGTTACGGGCGTACCTATGGCTACACCTTC

clone size: -
V gene: TRBV11-2
J gene: TRBJ2-1
D gene: TRBD2
CDR3 protein: CASRGLAGWGEQFF
CDR3 DNA: TGTGCCAGTCGGGGACTAGCGGGATGGGGTGAGCAGTTCTTC

clone size: few
V gene: TRBV28
J gene: TRBJ2-3
D gene: -
CDR3 protein: CASSFLSGTDTQYF
CDR3 DNA: TGTGCCAGCAGTTTCCTGAGCGGCACAGATACGCAGTATTTT

clone size: -
V gene: TRBV4-1
J gene: TRBJ1-2
D gene: -
CDR3 protein: CASSQEVWHGQPRKGYGYTF
CDR3 DNA: TGCGCCAGCAGCCAAGAGGTGTGGCACGGACAGCCGAGGAAGGGGTATGGCTACACCTTC

clone size: -
V gene: TRBV19
J gene: TRBJ1-2
D gene: -
CDR3 protein: CASSAAQDRDLGGYTF
CDR3 DNA: TGTGCCAGTAGTGCTGCCCAGGACAGAGATTTAGGGGGCTACACCTTC

clone size: once
V gene: TRBV10-3
J gene: TRBJ1-2
D gene: TRBD1
CDR3 protein: CAIRGTGGSDYGYTF
CDR3 DNA: TGTGCCATCAGGGGCACAGGGGGTAGCGACTATGGCTACACCTTC

clone size: -
V gene: TRBV24-1
J gene: TRBJ2-7
D gene: -
CDR3 protein: CATTSGDSGGSSYEQYF
CDR3 DNA: TGTGCCACCACTAGTGGGGACAGCGGGGGTAGCTCCTACGAGCAGTACTTC

clone size: -
V gene: TRBV2
J gene: TRBJ2-5
D gene: -
CDR3 protein: CASSEDFETQYF
CDR3 DNA: TGTGCCAGCAGTGAGGACTTTGAGACCCAGTACTTC

clone size: -
V gene: TRBV30
J gene: TRBJ1-2
D gene: -
CDR3 protein: CAGHQYTGYGYTF
CDR3 DNA: TGTGCCGGGCACCAATATACGGGGTATGGCTACACCTTC

clone size: -
V gene: TRBV2
J gene: TRBJ1-6
D gene: -
CDR3 protein: CASSDGPLHF
CDR3 DNA: TGTGCCAGCAGTGACGGGCCCCTCCACTTT

clone size: -
V gene: TRBV5-1
J gene: TRBJ1-1
D gene: -
CDR3 protein: CASSPGQPNTEAFF
CDR3 DNA: TGCGCCAGCAGCCCAGGACAGCCGAACACTGAAGCTTTCTTT